These 14 T cell receptor beta chains share one sample of origin, sequenced in a study of blood T cell repertoires in COVID-19. The method was immunoSEQ multiplex PCR; TCRdb's version includes in-frame clones alone and lacks a portion of them. The sample records 150,000 to 200,000 clones, around nine tenths being singletons. The sequenced sample consisted of peripheral blood. The receptors were gathered from a man aged 55 to 69 with active or convalescent COVID-19.

V is TRBV3-1 (or the pseudogene TRBV3-2) and J is TRBJ2-3; no definite D call. The germline V gene has CDR1 LGHDT and CDR2 YNNKEL (reference sequence). The CDR3 runs 16 residues. V was cut by 0 bases and J by 0 bases, with 10 bases left in between. This CDR3 reads CASSQDPGFSTDTQYF. CDR3 bases: TGTGCCAGCAGCCAAGATCCCGGTTTCAGCACAGATACGCAGTATTTT.

The CDR3 reads CASSLDRASTDTQYF. DNA of the CDR3: TGTGCCAGCAGCTTAGACAGGGCTAGCACAGATACGCAGTATTTT. The chain employs TRBV7-2 and TRBJ2-3; possibly TRBD1 for D (6 bases). V gave up 1 base and J gave up 0 bases, with 8 bases separating them. Germline V gene lookup returns CDR1 SGHTA and CDR2 FQGNSA. This CDR3 is 15 amino acids long.

V is TRBV2 and J is TRBJ1-1; weak D call: TRBD1 (5 bases). This CDR3 is built from 14 residues. V lost 3 bases and J 0 bases, leaving 8 bases between the germline ends. Germline CDR1 reads SNHLY; CDR2 reads FYNNEI. This CDR3 reads CASSDGHMNTEAFF. CDR3 nucleotides: TGTGCCAGCAGTGATGGACACATGAACACTGAAGCTTTCTTT.

The V gene is TRBV7-7, the J gene TRBJ2-5; 9 nucleotides align to TRBD1. Per the germline V gene, CDR1 is SSHAT and CDR2 is FNYEAQ (reference sequence). This CDR3 spans 15 amino acids. The V and J ends lost 4 bases and 0 bases, in that order; junction bases with no gene match: 3. In DNA, the CDR3 is TGTGCCAGCAGCTCAGGGACAGGGAACCAAGAGACCCAGTACTTC. This gives the protein CASSSGTGNQETQYF.

This clone was counted a single time. The gene calls are TRBV5-4 and TRBJ2-5; 11 nucleotides line up with TRBD2. This CDR3 has 16 residues. CDR1 and CDR2 from the germline V gene are SGHNT and YYREEE (reference sequence). V trimming: 0 bases; J trimming: 1 base; junction bases outside the gene matches: 2. In DNA form, the CDR3 reads TGTGCCAGCAGCTTGGATAGCGGGAGGGCCCAAGAGACCCAGTACTTC. Amino acid sequence: CASSLDSGRAQETQYF.

This rearrangement joins TRBV28 to TRBJ1-1, with D possibly matching TRBD1 (6 bases). Germline CDR1 and CDR2: MDHEN and SYDVKM. Trimming took off 0 bases at V and 4 bases at J, with 12 bases between the two ends. The CDR3 has 15 amino acids. The CDR3 nucleotides are TGTGCCAGCAGTTTATGGGGGGGGCGCGGCACTGAAGCTTTCTTT. Translated, it gives CASSLWGGRGTEAFF. The full variable domain, completed using reference TRBV28 and TRBJ1-1, is DVKVTQSSRYLVKRTGEKVFLECVQDMDHENMFWYRQDPGLGLRLIYFSYDVKMKEKGDIPEGYSVSREKKERFSLILESASTNQTSMYLCASSLWGGRGTEAFFGQGTRLTVV.

The chain has TRBV12-5 and TRBJ2-1; no clear D. The germline V gene encodes CDR1 LGHNT and CDR2 FRNRAP. Trimming removed 10 bases at V and 0 bases at J, with 16 bases between. This CDR3 contains 15 residues. The CDR3 nucleotides read TGTGCTACCAACCTACGGAGTCGCTCCTACAATGAGCAGTTCTTC. This gives the protein CATNLRSRSYNEQFF.

The chain has TRBV5-1 and TRBJ1-2, with a possible D match to TRBD1 (5 bases). From germline, CDR1 is SGHRS and CDR2 YFSETQ. This CDR3 spans 13 amino acids. Trimming pared 4 bases from V and 6 bases from J, leaving 13 bases between. Here the CDR3 DNA reads TGCGCCAGCAGCCCCGGACAAAAGGATGGCTACACCTTC. Protein: CASSPGQKDGYTF.

The chain combines TRBV5-1 with TRBJ2-7, with 10 bases identical to TRBD2. The CDR3 length is 15 residues. The J segment lost 3 bases and the V segment lost 4 bases, leaving 7 bases of the junction unmatched. Germline loops: CDR1 SGHRS, CDR2 YFSETQ. The CDR3 sequence is CASSEPAGGYYEQYF. CDR3 coding DNA: TGCGCCAGCAGCGAACCAGCGGGGGGGTACTACGAGCAGTACTTC.

This rearrangement joins TRBV27 to TRBJ2-5; tentative D call: TRBD1 (6 bases). CDR3 length: 13 residues. V shed 8 bases and J shed 4 bases, with 14 bases lying between them. Germline V gene lookup returns CDR1 MNHEY and CDR2 SMNVEV (reference sequence). The CDR3 is CASSWARGETQYF. Here the CDR3 DNA reads TGTGCCAGCTCCTGGGCCAGGGGAGAGACCCAGTACTTC.

The chain uses TRBV6-5 and TRBJ1-3; 7 bases fit TRBD1. This CDR3 comprises 15 residues. CDR1 is MNHEY and CDR2 is SVGAGI in the germline V gene. Germline trimming cut 0 bases from V and 3 bases from J; bases unmatched to any gene: 2. The CDR3 region has the DNA TGTGCCAGCAGTTACTCCCGGGACAGTGGAAACACCATATATTTT. Its translation: CASSYSRDSGNTIYF.

The genes are TRBV7-9 and TRBJ2-2; 10 nucleotides line up with TRBD1. Germline values: CDR1 SEHNR, CDR2 FQNEAQ (reference sequence). V trimming: 3 bases; J trimming: 1 base; junction bases outside the gene matches: 5. The CDR3 contains 17 residues. CDR3 sequence: CASSFGQGVVNTGELFF. DNA for the CDR3: TGTGCCAGCAGCTTCGGACAGGGGGTGGTGAACACCGGGGAGCTGTTTTTT.

V usage is TRBV10-2 and J usage is TRBJ1-1; D perhaps matches TRBD1 (6 bases). This CDR3 spans 14 amino acids. Trimming stripped 6 bases from V and 5 bases from J, with 16 bases between. Germline V gene lookup returns CDR1 WSHSY and CDR2 SAAADI. CDR3 sequence reads: CASRTGQYRTEAFF. The CDR3 DNA follows: TGCGCCAGCAGAACAGGACAGTACCGGACTGAAGCTTTCTTT.

The chain employs TRBV12-2 and TRBJ2-3; the table assigns TRBD2, which was not confirmed against the DNA. TRBV12-2 is termed a pseudogene. The CDR3 loop spans 19 amino acids. CDR3: CASRLAAGTSGGDTDTQYF. The CDR3 nucleotides read TGTGCAAGTCGCTTAGCGGCCGGGACTAGCGGGGGTGACACAGATACGCAGTATTTT.